What follows are 30 T cell receptor beta chains derived from one specimen sequenced in a study of shared clonotypes between healthy human individuals. Naive CD8 cells comprised CD45RO-negative, CCR7-positively selected cells, excluding terminally differentiated effector memory CD45RA+ cells. The data were produced by immunoSEQ multiplex PCR, yet TCRdb's version contains in-frame clones alone and is incomplete. The sample holds under 600,000 clones, roughly 98% seen once. The specimen was naive CD8+ T cells sorted from blood. The receptors come from a man aged 30 to 45 in good health.

As to this clone: The identical CDR3 is also encoded by other nucleotide sequences in the sample. The rearrangement links TRBV7-3 to TRBJ1-1; D call uncertain. Germline V gives CDR1 SGHTA, CDR2 FQGTGA. The CDR3 consists of 13 residues. The ends were cut back, 2 bases at V and 1 base at J, with 5 bases in the middle. CDR3 sequence reads: CASSLWGNTEAFF. CDR3 sequence (DNA): TGTGCCAGCAGCTTATGGGGGAACACTGAAGCTTTCTTT.

The V and J genes are TRBV7-9 and TRBJ2-1; 12 bases fit TRBD2. Losses at the gene ends were 5 bases for V and 2 bases for J; bases not matched to a gene: 4. This CDR3 comprises 16 residues. Per germline, CDR1 SEHNR and CDR2 FQNEAQ (reference sequence). CDR3 sequence: CASSPSGRGAYNEQFF. CDR3 DNA: TGTGCCAGCAGCCCTAGCGGGAGGGGTGCCTACAATGAGCAGTTCTTC.

This chain uses TRBV14 with TRBJ2-1, with 7 nucleotides matching TRBD1. Germline V gene sequence: CDR1 SGHDN, CDR2 FVKESK. The CDR3 is 15 amino acids. The J segment lost 5 bases and the V segment lost 5 bases, leaving 9 bases of the junction unmatched. The CDR3 sequence: CASSVNRGIHNEQFF. The CDR3 region has the DNA TGTGCCAGCAGCGTAAACAGGGGTATCCACAATGAGCAGTTCTTC. The entire variable domain, with the rest obtained from reference TRBV14 and TRBJ2-1, is as follows: EAGVTQFPSHSVIEKGQTVTLRCDPISGHDNLYWYRRVMGKEIKFLLHFVKESKQDESGMPNNRFLAERTGGTYSTLKVQPAELEDSGVYFCASSVNRGIHNEQFFGPGTRLTVL.

The rearrangement links TRBV27 to TRBJ2-7; possibly TRBD1 for D (5 bases). Trimming took off 2 bases at V and 5 bases at J, with 13 bases between the two ends. CDR3 length: 14 residues. Germline CDR1 MNHEY, CDR2 SMNVEV (reference sequence). The DNA of the CDR3 is TGTGCCAGCAGTTTAGAGACAGCCTCAGACGAGCAGTACTTC. The encoded protein is CASSLETASDEQYF.

The gene calls are TRBV10-3 and TRBJ2-1; D call uncertain. The CDR3 sequence is 13 residues long. V was pared by 4 bases and J by 0 bases, with 4 bases between. CDR1 ENHRY and CDR2 SYGVKD come from the germline V gene. The CDR3 sequence: CAISVSSYNEQFF. Here the CDR3 DNA reads TGTGCCATCAGTGTCAGCTCCTACAATGAGCAGTTCTTC.

This clone was detected once. This chain links TRBV6-5 with TRBJ2-7; 7 bases match TRBD2. V trimming: 6 bases; J trimming: 7 bases; junction bases outside the gene matches: 9. Germline V gene sequence: CDR1 MNHEY, CDR2 SVGAGI. The CDR3 consists of 13 residues. The CDR3 region has the DNA TGTGCCAGCAGCCCGACCTGGGGGGGAGAGCAGTACTTC. Its translation: CASSPTWGGEQYF.

The J gene is TRBJ2-3, the V gene TRBV13; D not certain. CDR1 PRHDT and CDR2 FYEKMQ come from the germline V gene (reference sequence). CDR3 length: 14 residues. V was clipped by 7 bases and J by 3 bases, with 14 bases between them. The CDR3 spells CASTRNPKTDTQYF. The CDR3 DNA sequence: TGTGCCAGCACCCGAAACCCGAAGACAGATACGCAGTATTTT.

The rearrangement uses TRBV5-1 and TRBJ2-3; 7 bases map to TRBD1. This CDR3 is built from 15 residues. Trimming at V came to 2 bases and at J to 0 bases, leaving 3 bases not matched to a gene. The germline V gene encodes CDR1 SGHRS and CDR2 YFSETQ. The CDR3 nucleotides read TGCGCCAGCAGCTTAGGGACAGCTAGCACAGATACGCAGTATTTT. This encodes CASSLGTASTDTQYF.

The DNA for the CDR3 is TGTGCCAGCAGCTTAGTCCAGACTAGCGGGAGTTCCGACGAGCAGTACTTC. Its protein is CASSLVQTSGSSDEQYF. J is TRBJ2-7 and V is TRBV7-2; TRBD2 aligns across 12 bases. After removal of 1 base from V and 5 bases from J, the junction contained 9 bases not matched to a gene. The germline V gene has CDR1 SGHTA and CDR2 FQGNSA. CDR3 length equals 17 residues.

The chain links TRBV7-9 to TRBJ2-7; weak D call: TRBD1 (6 bases). V was pared by 8 bases and J by 3 bases, with 11 bases between. The CDR3 consists of 12 residues. CDR1 and CDR2 (germline): SEHNR, FQNEAQ (reference sequence). The CDR3 DNA reads as TGTGCCAGCGGACAGCGGAGCTACGAGCAGTACTTC. Protein sequence: CASGQRSYEQYF.

The rearrangement links TRBV7-2 to TRBJ2-7; 7 bases are shared with TRBD2. Germline-derived CDR1 and CDR2 are SGHTA and FQGNSA. The CDR3 runs to 16 residues. Trimming at V came to 1 base and at J to 4 bases, leaving 10 bases not matched to a gene. The CDR3 sequence: CASSLEAGVGQYEQYF. The CDR3 nucleotides read TGTGCCAGCAGCTTAGAGGCGGGGGTAGGGCAGTACGAGCAGTACTTC.

The chain joins TRBV5-1 to TRBJ2-7; 7 nucleotides agree with TRBD2. CDR3 size: 15 residues. V gave up 4 bases and J gave up 2 bases; unmatched junction bases: 9. Germline V CDR1 and CDR2: SGHRS, YFSETQ. The CDR3 bases are TGCGCCAGCAGCCTGACCCTAGCGGCCACCTACGAGCAGTACTTC. It is translated as CASSLTLAATYEQYF.

The chain has TRBV4-3 and TRBJ2-5; 8 nucleotides line up with TRBD1. V was clipped by 0 bases and J by 4 bases; unmatched bases: 19. Germline CDR1 reads LGHNA; CDR2 reads YSLEER. This CDR3 is 20 amino acids long. The chain's CDR3 is CASSQDVVRQGAPLGETQYF. The CDR3 DNA is TGCGCCAGCAGCCAAGATGTGGTTAGGCAGGGGGCGCCCCTCGGAGAGACCCAGTACTTC.

The genes are TRBV11-2 and TRBJ2-5; 10 positions match TRBD1. The V segment lost 5 bases and the J segment 5 bases; nucleotides outside the gene matches: 8. Germline loops: CDR1 SGHAT, CDR2 FQNNGV. The CDR3 consists of 15 residues. Here the CDR3 DNA reads TGTGCCAGCAGCCAAGGGACAGGGGTTGTGGAGACCCAGTACTTC. Residues: CASSQGTGVVETQYF.

The CDR3 sequence: CASSLPTVTYNEQFF. The CDR3 nucleotides are TGTGCCAGCAGCTTACCGACGGTCACCTACAATGAGCAGTTCTTC. The chain joins TRBV7-9 to TRBJ2-1; no clear D gene. This CDR3 spans 15 amino acids. Trimming removed 2 bases at V and 2 bases at J, with 10 bases between. The germline CDR1 and CDR2 sequences are SEHNR and FQNEAQ (reference sequence).

The CDR3 here is CASSLKGPESSYNEQFF. The CDR3 region has the DNA TGTGCCAGCAGCTTAAAGGGGCCGGAGAGCTCCTACAATGAGCAGTTCTTC. The V and J genes are TRBV7-2 and TRBJ2-1; D is perhaps TRBD1 (5 bases). Germline lookup yields CDR1 SGHTA and CDR2 FQGNSA. The CDR3 consists of 17 residues. Trimming pared 2 bases from V and 0 bases from J, leaving 14 bases between.

J is TRBJ2-7 and V is TRBV7-8; 9 bases are shared with TRBD1. CDR3 length equals 14 residues. CDR1 and CDR2 (germline): SGHVS, FQNEAQ. Trimming at V came to 5 bases and at J to 6 bases, leaving 8 bases not matched to a gene. CDR3 nucleotides: TGTGCCAGCAGCGTACCCGGGACAGGGTTCGAGCAGTACTTC. Protein sequence: CASSVPGTGFEQYF.

CDR3 DNA: TGTGCCATCAGTGATTTAGGGACTAGCGGGAGTAGAAGGGCCTACGAGCAGTACTTC. This encodes CAISDLGTSGSRRAYEQYF. V and J are TRBV10-3 and TRBJ2-7; 14 positions agree with TRBD2. Germline loops: CDR1 ENHRY, CDR2 SYGVKD. V dropped 3 bases and J dropped 2; count of bases not matched to a gene: 12. The CDR3 is 19 residues long.

This chain connects TRBV7-8 to TRBJ2-5, with 8 positions matching TRBD2. The CDR3 runs to 15 residues. Germline assignment: CDR1 SGHVS and CDR2 FQNEAQ. The CDR3: CATSRGKRERETQYF. The CDR3 DNA sequence: TGTGCTACGTCCCGCGGTAAGCGGGAGAGGGAGACCCAGTACTTC.

The chain recombines TRBV7-9 with TRBJ2-5; 11 nucleotides align to TRBD2. The CDR3 loop spans 16 amino acids. Germline-derived CDR1 and CDR2 are SEHNR and FQNEAQ (reference sequence). Unmatched junction bases numbered 10, after V lost 6 bases and J lost 4 bases. The CDR3 reads CASRHTSGRLLETQYF. Here the CDR3 DNA reads TGTGCCAGCAGGCATACTAGCGGGAGACTTCTAGAGACCCAGTACTTC.

The CDR3 bases are TGTGCCAGCAGCGCTCTAGCGGGAGGGACCGGGGAGCTGTTTTTT. Translation: CASSALAGGTGELFF. V and J are TRBV9 and TRBJ2-2, with 12 nucleotides matching TRBD2. CDR1 and CDR2 (germline): SGDLS, YYNGEE. The CDR3 runs to 15 residues. Trimming removed 3 bases from V and 5 bases from J; junction bases left unmatched: 2.

This sequence joins TRBV11-2 and TRBJ2-7; D not certain. CDR1 is SGHAT, CDR2 FQNNGV, per germline. The V end was cut by 0 bases, the J end by 3 bases, with 9 bases between. The CDR3 covers 14 residues. In DNA form, the CDR3 reads TGTGCCAGCAGCTTAGAATATAGGGACTACGAGCAGTACTTC. This sequence encodes CASSLEYRDYEQYF.

This chain connects TRBV2 to TRBJ1-4, with D possibly TRBD1 on 5 matching bases. Trimming left V 8 bases short and J 7 bases short, with 17 bases between. The CDR3 length is 14 residues. Germline V gene sequence: CDR1 SNHLY, CDR2 FYNNEI. In nucleotides, the CDR3 is TGTGCCAGCGTTTTGGCCCTCGGGGGTGAAAAACTGTTTTTT. Protein: CASVLALGGEKLFF.

V gene TRBV5-4 combines with J gene TRBJ2-6, with 7 bases aligning to TRBD1. The CDR3 contains 16 residues. The germline CDR1 and CDR2 sequences are SGHNT and YYREEE (reference sequence). The CDR3 DNA sequence: TGTGCAACTCCGGGACAGCCATCCTCTGGGGCCAACGTCCTGACTTTC. Its translation is CATPGQPSSGANVLTF.

The V gene is TRBV14, the J gene TRBJ2-6; D remains unclear. The CDR3 length is 16 residues. V lost 5 bases and J lost 2, with 13 bases in between. From germline, CDR1 is SGHDN and CDR2 FVKESK. The CDR3 is CASSIFPRTGANVLTF. DNA of the CDR3: TGTGCCAGCAGCATCTTTCCTAGGACTGGGGCCAACGTCCTGACTTTC. The whole variable domain, filled in from reference TRBV14 and TRBJ2-6, reads EAGVTQFPSHSVIEKGQTVTLRCDPISGHDNLYWYRRVMGKEIKFLLHFVKESKQDESGMPNNRFLAERTGGTYSTLKVQPAELEDSGVYFCASSIFPRTGANVLTFGAGSRLTVL.

J is TRBJ2-7 and V is TRBV7-9; the D gene is possibly TRBD2 (7 bases). CDR1 and CDR2 from the germline V gene are SEHNR and FQNEAQ (reference sequence). The CDR3 consists of 15 residues. V lost 5 bases and J 5 bases, leaving 19 bases between the germline ends. The DNA of the CDR3 is TGTGCCAGCAGCCCGCAACCGGGGGGCATGAACGAGCAGTACTTC. Its protein is CASSPQPGGMNEQYF.

The J gene is TRBJ1-2, the V gene TRBV27, with 7 bases that match TRBD1. This CDR3 region has 13 residues. The germline CDR1 and CDR2 sequences are MNHEY and SMNVEV (reference sequence). The J segment lost 6 bases and the V segment lost 3 bases, leaving 4 bases of the junction unmatched. For the CDR3, the DNA is TGTGCCAGCAGTTTCAGAGGGGGCGATGGCTACACCTTC. This encodes CASSFRGGDGYTF.

This rearrangement joins TRBV5-1 to TRBJ2-7; 7 nucleotides agree with TRBD1. CDR1 and CDR2 (germline): SGHRS, YFSETQ. CDR3 length: 20 residues. After removal of 2 bases from V and 3 bases from J, the junction contained 23 bases not matched to a gene. CDR3 sequence (DNA): TGCGCCAGCAGCTTTAGAGCAGGGGGAAACCTGGCCAGAGTGGTCTACGAGCAGTACTTC. Its translation is CASSFRAGGNLARVVYEQYF.

About this clone itself: Other nucleotide sequences in the sample specify the same CDR3. This chain links TRBV9 with TRBJ2-1, with 8 bases fitting TRBD1. Trimming cost V 4 bases and J 0 bases; bases outside gene matches: 3. The germline gives CDR1 SGDLS, CDR2 YYNGEE. The CDR3 loop spans 15 amino acids. The CDR3 sequence is CASSPGGSSYNEQFF. CDR3 nucleotide sequence: TGTGCCAGCAGCCCAGGGGGCAGCTCCTACAATGAGCAGTTCTTC. The full variable domain, its missing parts supplied by reference TRBV9 and TRBJ2-1, is DSGVTQTPKHLITATGQRVTLRCSPRSGDLSVYWYQQSLDQGLQFLIQYYNGEERAKGNILERFSAQQFPDLHSELNLSSLELGDSALYFCASSPGGSSYNEQFFGPGTRLTVL.

The chain has TRBV7-3 and TRBJ2-2; D possibly corresponds to TRBD2 (5 bases). The CDR3 spans 15 residues. Germline V gene lookup returns CDR1 SGHTA and CDR2 FQGTGA. The V end lost 0 bases, the J end lost 4 bases, and 9 bases lay between the germline ends. The chain's CDR3 is CASSLTGGLTGELFF. CDR3 coding DNA: TGTGCCAGCAGCTTAACAGGCGGGCTCACCGGGGAGCTGTTTTTT.